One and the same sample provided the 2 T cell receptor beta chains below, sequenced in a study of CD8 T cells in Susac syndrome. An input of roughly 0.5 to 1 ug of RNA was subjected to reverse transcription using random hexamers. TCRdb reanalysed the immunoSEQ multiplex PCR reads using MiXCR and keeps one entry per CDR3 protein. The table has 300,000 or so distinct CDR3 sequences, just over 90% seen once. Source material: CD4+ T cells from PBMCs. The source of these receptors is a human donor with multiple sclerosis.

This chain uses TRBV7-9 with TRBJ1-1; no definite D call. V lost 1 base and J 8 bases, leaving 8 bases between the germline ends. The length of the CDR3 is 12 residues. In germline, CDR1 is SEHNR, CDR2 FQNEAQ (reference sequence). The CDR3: CASSLEYGEAFF. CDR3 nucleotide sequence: TGTGCCAGCAGCTTAGAGTACGGGGAAGCTTTCTTT.

CDR3 nucleotides: TGTGCCAGCAGCCTAGGGGGAGGGGGCGGTCAGCCCCAGCATTTT. Protein: CASSLGGGGGQPQHF. The J gene is TRBJ1-5, the V gene TRBV6-2 or TRBV6-3; 7 bases align to TRBD1. J was trimmed by 6 bases and V by 6 bases; bases with no gene match: 11. The length of the CDR3 is 15 residues. Germline CDR1 and CDR2: MNHEY and SVGEGT.